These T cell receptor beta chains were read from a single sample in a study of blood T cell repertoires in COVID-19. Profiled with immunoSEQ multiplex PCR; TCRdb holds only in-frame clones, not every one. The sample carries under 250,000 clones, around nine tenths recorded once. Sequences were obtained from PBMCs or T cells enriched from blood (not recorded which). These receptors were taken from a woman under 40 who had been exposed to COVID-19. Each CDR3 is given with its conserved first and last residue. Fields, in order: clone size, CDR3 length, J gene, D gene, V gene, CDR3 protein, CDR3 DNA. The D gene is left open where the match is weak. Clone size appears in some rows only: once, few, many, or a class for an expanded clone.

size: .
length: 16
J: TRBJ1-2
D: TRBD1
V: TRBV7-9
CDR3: CASRSGTGVGYNGYTF
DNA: TGTGCCAGCAGATCCGGGACAGGGGTGGGGTATAATGGCTACACCTTC

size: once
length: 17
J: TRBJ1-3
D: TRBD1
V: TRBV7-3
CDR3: CASSPDRTGRAGNTIYF
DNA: TGTGCCAGCAGCCCCGACAGGACAGGGCGTGCGGGAAACACCATATATTTT

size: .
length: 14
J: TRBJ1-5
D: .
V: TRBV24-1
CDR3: CATSDEDSNQPQHF
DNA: TGTGCCACCAGTGATGAGGATAGCAATCAGCCCCAGCATTTT

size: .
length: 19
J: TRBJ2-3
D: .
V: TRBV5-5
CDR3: CASSLELGGGIGGADTQYF
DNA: TGTGCCAGCAGCTTGGAGTTAGGAGGCGGGATTGGTGGGGCAGATACGCAGTATTTT

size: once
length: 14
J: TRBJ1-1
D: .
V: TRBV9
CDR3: CASSVVGVNTEAFF
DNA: TGTGCCAGCAGCGTAGTAGGGGTGAACACTGAAGCTTTCTTT

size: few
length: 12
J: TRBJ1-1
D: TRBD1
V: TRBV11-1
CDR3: CASSFGTGEAFF
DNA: TGTGCCAGCAGCTTTGGGACAGGGGAAGCTTTCTTT

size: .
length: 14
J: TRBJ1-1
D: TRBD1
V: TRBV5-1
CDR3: CASTVDRGLTEAFF
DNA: TGCGCCAGCACCGTCGACAGGGGGCTTACTGAAGCTTTCTTT

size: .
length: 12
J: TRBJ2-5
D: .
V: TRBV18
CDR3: CASSPTQETQYF
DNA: TGTGCCAGCTCCCCAACACAAGAGACCCAGTACTTC

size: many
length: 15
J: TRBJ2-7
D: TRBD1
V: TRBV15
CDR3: CATSRDRTGGYEQYF
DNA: TGTGCCACCAGCAGAGATCGGACAGGGGGCTACGAGCAGTACTTC

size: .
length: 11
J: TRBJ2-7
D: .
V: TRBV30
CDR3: CAWGPYYEQYF
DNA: TGTGCCTGGGGCCCTTACTACGAGCAGTACTTC

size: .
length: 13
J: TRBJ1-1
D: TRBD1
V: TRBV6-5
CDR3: CASRPTGQGQIFF
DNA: TGTGCCAGCAGACCCACGGGACAGGGGCAAATTTTCTTT

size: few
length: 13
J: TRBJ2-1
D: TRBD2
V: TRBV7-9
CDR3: CASGLAGLGEQFF
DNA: TGTGCCTCCGGACTAGCGGGATTAGGTGAGCAGTTCTTC

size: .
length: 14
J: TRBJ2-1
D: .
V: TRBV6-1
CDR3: CASSGLLGINEQFF
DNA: TGTGCCAGCAGTGGACTACTAGGAATAAATGAGCAGTTCTTC

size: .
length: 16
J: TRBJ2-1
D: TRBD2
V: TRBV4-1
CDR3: CASSPRTGGRADEQFF
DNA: TGCGCCAGCAGCCCCCGGACTGGCGGGAGGGCGGATGAGCAGTTCTTC

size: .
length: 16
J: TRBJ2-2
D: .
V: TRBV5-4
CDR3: CASSLKSSGDTGELFF
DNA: TGTGCCAGCAGCTTGAAGTCATCGGGAGACACCGGGGAGCTGTTTTTT

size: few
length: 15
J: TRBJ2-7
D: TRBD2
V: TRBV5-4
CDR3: CASSSRAGRAEEQYF
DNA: TGTGCCAGCAGCTCCAGAGCCGGGAGGGCGGAGGAGCAGTACTTC

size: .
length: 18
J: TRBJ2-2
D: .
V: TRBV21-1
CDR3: CASSPTTPQGPSTGELFF
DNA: TGTGCCAGCAGCCCAACCACCCCACAGGGGCCCTCCACCGGGGAGCTGTTTTTT

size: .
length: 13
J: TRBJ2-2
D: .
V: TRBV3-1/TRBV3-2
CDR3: CASSQDQVGELFF
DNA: TGTGCCAGCAGCCAAGATCAGGTCGGGGAGCTGTTTTTT

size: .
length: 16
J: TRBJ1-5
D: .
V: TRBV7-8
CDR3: CASSLGTARGNQPQHF
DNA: TGTGCCAGCAGCTTAGGCACTGCGCGCGGCAATCAGCCCCAGCATTTT

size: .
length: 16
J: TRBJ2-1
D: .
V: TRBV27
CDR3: CASSFFQGPSYNEQFF
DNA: TGTGCCAGCAGTTTTTTTCAGGGCCCATCCTACAATGAGCAGTTCTTC

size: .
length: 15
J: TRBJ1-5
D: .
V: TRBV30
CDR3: CAWSYGQVSNQPQHF
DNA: TGTGCCTGGAGTTACGGACAAGTCAGCAATCAGCCCCAGCATTTT

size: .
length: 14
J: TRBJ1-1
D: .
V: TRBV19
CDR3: CASSITGSNTEAFF
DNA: TGTGCCAGTAGTATTACAGGGTCGAACACTGAAGCTTTCTTT

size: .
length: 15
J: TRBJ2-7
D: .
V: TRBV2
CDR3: CASSERFLALYEQYF
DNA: TGTGCCAGCAGTGAACGCTTTCTAGCGCTCTACGAGCAGTACTTC

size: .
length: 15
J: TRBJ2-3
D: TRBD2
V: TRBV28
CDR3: CASPPLGRAADTQYF
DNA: TGTGCCAGTCCCCCATTGGGGAGGGCTGCAGATACGCAGTATTTT

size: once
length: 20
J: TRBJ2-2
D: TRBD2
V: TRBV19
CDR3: CASLVPGWTSGRRGTGELFF
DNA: TGTGCCAGTCTCGTTCCTGGGTGGACTAGCGGGAGGCGAGGCACCGGGGAGCTGTTTTTT

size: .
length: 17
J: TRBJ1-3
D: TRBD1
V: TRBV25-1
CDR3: CASRDTGGNGSGNTIYF
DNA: TGTGCCAGCAGGGACACAGGGGGAAATGGGTCTGGAAACACCATATATTTT

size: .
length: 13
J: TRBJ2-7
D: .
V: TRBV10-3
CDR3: CAISEGGVYEQYF
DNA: TGTGCCATCAGTGAAGGGGGGGTGTACGAGCAGTACTTC